This TCR beta chain emerged from a study of cytomegalovirus exposure and HLA in healthy donors. Study conclusions and caveats: In a later analysis, several top co-occurrence clusters appeared linked to parvovirus B19, influenza, CMV and Epstein-Barr virus. Per a prior analysis, the majority of TCR beta V segments were productive roughly 90% or roughly 30% of the time. An analysis that was carried out later associated some 17,000 TCR beta sequences with HLA alleles at 0.05 false discovery rate.

The PCR employed 60 Vbeta primers together with 13 Jbeta primers. This table comes from immunoSEQ multiplex PCR, and its TCRdb copy is limited to in-frame clones, with some not included. The listing records approximately 100,000 clones. Note on this clone: Its antigen is unknown.

Germline V gene lookup returns CDR1 LNHDA and CDR2 SQIVND (reference sequence). The CDR3 has 14 residues. Unmatched junction bases numbered 3, after V lost 5 bases and J lost 1 base. The V call is TRBV19, the J call TRBJ2-5, with 8 bases fitting TRBD1. The receptor's source is a man aged 50 to 59 in good health and CMV-seronegative. Source material: PBMCs. The CDR3 DNA follows: TGTGCCAGTAGTGTCGGGACAGGCCAAGAGACCCAGTACTTC. As protein: CASSVGTGQETQYF. Together with reference TRBV19 and TRBJ2-5, the CDR3 gives the full variable domain: DGGITQSPKYLFRKEGQNVTLSCEQNLNHDAMYWYRQDPGQGLRLIYYSQIVNDFQKGDIAEGYSVSREKKESFPLTVTSAQKNPTAFYLCASSVGTGQETQYFGPGTRLLVL.